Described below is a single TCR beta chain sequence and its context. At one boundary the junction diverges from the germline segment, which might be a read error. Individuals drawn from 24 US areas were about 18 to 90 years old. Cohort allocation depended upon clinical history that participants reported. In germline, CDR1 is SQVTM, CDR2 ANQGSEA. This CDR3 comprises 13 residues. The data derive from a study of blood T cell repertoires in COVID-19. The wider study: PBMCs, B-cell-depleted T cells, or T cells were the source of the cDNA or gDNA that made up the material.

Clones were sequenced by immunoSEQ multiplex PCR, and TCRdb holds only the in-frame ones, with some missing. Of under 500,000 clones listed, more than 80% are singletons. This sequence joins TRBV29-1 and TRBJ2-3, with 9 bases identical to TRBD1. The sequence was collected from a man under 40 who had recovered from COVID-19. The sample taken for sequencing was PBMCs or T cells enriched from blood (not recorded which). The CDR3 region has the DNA TGCAGCGCGAGAACCTCGACCGGGACAGGGTTGGGTTTT. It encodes CSARTSTGTGLGF.